This TCR beta chain originates from a study of blood T cell repertoires in COVID-19. Looking at the study overall: Samples representing acute and convalescent COVID-19 were sourced from the United States, Italy and Spain. T cells, B-cell-depleted T cells, or PBMCs provided the cDNA or gDNA that served as material.

With 6 bases removed from V and 3 bases from J, the gap between germline ends came to 18 bases. The CDR3 contains 15 residues. CDR1 and CDR2 from the germline V gene are MNHEY and SMNVEV (reference sequence). Per the original methods: Counts of nucleated cells, estimated from reference gene primer amplification, were obtained. Measured with immunoSEQ multiplex PCR; TCRdb has only the in-frame clones, and not every one. V and J calls and clone size follow that table, whereas D and trimming were derived from the DNA. The sample shows about 140,000 clones, approximately 81% of them seen only once. This chain connects TRBV27 to TRBJ2-7, with a possible D match to TRBD2 (5 bases). The receptor was derived from a human donor in a cohort sampled during active COVID-19. Sequenced input: peripheral blood. This chain's CDR3 is CASSRTATGNYEQYF. The CDR3 DNA reads as TGTGCCAGCAGCCGAACAGCCACCGGGAACTACGAGCAGTACTTC.